The TCR beta chain under discussion was sequenced for a study of blood T cell repertoires in COVID-19. Study in general: Acute and convalescent COVID-19 samples came from the United States, Italy and Spain.

The table came from immunoSEQ multiplex PCR; TCRdb's copy has only in-frame clones and leaves some out. The data show tens of thousands of clones, 90% seen once. CDR3 length: 14 amino acids. V lost 1 base and J lost 1; bases outside the gene matches: 1. Germline V lookup: CDR1 SGDLS, CDR2 YYNGEE. The sequence came from a man between 45 and 60 years old with acute or convalescent COVID-19. V and J are TRBV9 and TRBJ1-1; 7 nucleotides line up with TRBD1. The specimen was peripheral blood. This CDR3 reads CASSVRQGNTEAFF. Here the CDR3 DNA reads TGTGCCAGCAGCGTACGACAGGGGAACACTGAAGCTTTCTTT. The variable domain in full, completed from reference TRBV9 and TRBJ1-1, reads DSGVTQTPKHLITATGQRVTLRCSPRSGDLSVYWYQQSLDQGLQFLIQYYNGEERAKGNILERFSAQQFPDLHSELNLSSLELGDSALYFCASSVRQGNTEAFFGQGTRLTVV.